This TCR beta chain was identified during a study of OX40 agonist ivuxolimab in advanced cancers. About the research overall: Patients were dosed with the agonistic anti-OX40 (CD134) antibody ivuxolimab. At 0.01 to 10 mg/kg, ivuxolimab was administered intravenously to patients every 2 weeks. Study findings and constraints: Both blood CD4+ and CD8+ T cells showed clonal growth by week 6 at 0.1 to 3.0 mg/kg. In general, CD8+ T cells held more expanded clones than CD4+ did, on average.

About this clone: The antigen is undetermined.

Germline trimming cut 5 bases from V and 7 bases from J; bases unmatched to any gene: 13. Germline V gene sequence: CDR1 MDHEN, CDR2 SYDVKM. The length of the CDR3 is 18 residues. Some clones are missing from TCRdb's copy, which holds only in-frame ones; the method was immunoSEQ multiplex PCR. The sample yields approximately 80,000 clones, 80% to 90% seen once. The TCR was taken from an adult with an advanced solid tumor such as melanoma, head and neck, liver or kidney cancer. The sample was CD4+ or CD8+ T cells sorted from blood, taken in a trial of the OX40 agonist ivuxolimab. V usage is TRBV28 and J usage is TRBJ2-1; TRBD2 agrees at 14 bases. Here the CDR3 reads CASSRQKTSGRAMNEQFF. CDR3 coding DNA: TGTGCCAGCAGTCGCCAGAAGACTAGCGGGAGGGCCATGAATGAGCAGTTCTTC.